These T cell receptor beta chains were read from a single sample in a study of T-cell reconstitution after alpha-beta-depleted transplantation in children. From the PCR reads, TCRdb called clonotypes with MiXCR, one entry per CDR3 protein. In the table there are some 200,000 distinct CDR3 sequences, more than 12% of which are singletons. This specimen was PBMCs from the stem cell graft donor, taken from the stem cell graft. These receptors were taken from a human donor who donated a stem cell graft to a child with acute lymphoblastic leukemia. Each CDR3 is given with its conserved first and last residue. D genes are given only for firm matches. The size of a clone is reported for some rows only, either as once, few or many, or as a class for expanded clones.

V gene	clone size	J gene	CDR3 length	D gene	CDR3 protein	CDR3 DNA
TRBV30	many	TRBJ1-1	13	.	CAWSGGPNTEAFF	TGTGCCTGGAGTGGGGGACCGAACACTGAAGCTTTCTTT
TRBV6-1	many	TRBJ1-2	14	TRBD1	CASSRQGVNYGYTF	TGTGCCAGCAGTAGACAGGGCGTTAACTATGGCTACACCTTC
TRBV4-2	.	TRBJ2-6	16	.	CASSQGHFSGANVLTF	TGTGCCAGCAGCCAAGGGCATTTCTCTGGGGCCAACGTCCTGACTTTC
TRBV10-1	.	TRBJ2-1	16	TRBD2	CASSESSSGPYNEQFF	TGCGCCAGCAGTGAGTCTTCTAGCGGACCCTACAATGAGCAGTTCTTC
TRBV15	many	TRBJ2-6	15	.	CATSRRTVGANVLTF	TGTGCCACCAGCAGGAGGACCGTTGGGGCCAACGTCCTGACTTTC
TRBV5-5	many	TRBJ2-2	15	TRBD1	CASSKQGADTGELFF	TGTGCCAGCAGCAAACAGGGGGCCGACACCGGGGAGCTGTTTTTT
TRBV5-6	.	TRBJ2-3	14	.	CASSLWGRTDTQYF	TGTGCCAGCAGCTTGTGGGGTCGCACAGATACGCAGTATTTT
TRBV12-3/TRBV12-4	many	TRBJ1-2	14	TRBD1	CASSLGQSPFGYTF	TGTGCCAGCAGCCTGGGACAGTCTCCTTTTGGCTACACCTTC
TRBV5-1	few	TRBJ2-1	16	TRBD2	CASSSGLAGVLDEQFF	TGCGCCAGCAGCTCAGGACTAGCGGGAGTTCTGGATGAGCAGTTCTTC
TRBV7-9	.	TRBJ2-2	13	.	CASSLLGLGELFF	TGTGCCAGCAGCTTACTCGGACTCGGGGAGCTGTTTTTT
TRBV2	many	TRBJ2-3	14	.	CASSGQGTTDTQYF	TGTGCCAGCAGTGGTCAGGGGACCACAGATACGCAGTATTTT
TRBV5-6	many	TRBJ2-2	16	TRBD2	CASSPTSGSSTGELFF	TGTGCCAGCAGCCCTACTAGCGGGAGTTCCACCGGGGAGCTGTTTTTT
TRBV27	.	TRBJ1-2	14	.	CASSWDPANYGYTF	TGTGCCAGCAGTTGGGACCCTGCTAACTATGGCTACACCTTC
TRBV28	few	TRBJ2-2	13	.	CASQTGGRGELFF	TGTGCCAGCCAGACGGGGGGCCGGGGGGAGCTGTTTTTT
TRBV7-2	.	TRBJ2-3	14	.	CASSLAPSLDTQYF	TGTGCCAGCAGCTTAGCGCCCTCCTTGGATACGCAGTATTTT
TRBV30	.	TRBJ1-1	11	.	CAWSPIDEAFF	TGTGCCTGGAGCCCAATAGACGAAGCTTTCTTT
TRBV5-1	few	TRBJ1-1	14	.	CASSLEALDTEAFF	TGCGCCAGCAGCTTGGAGGCATTAGACACTGAAGCTTTCTTT
TRBV20-1	many	TRBJ2-4	14	.	CSARGLIAKNIQYF	TGCAGTGCCAGAGGGCTAATAGCCAAAAACATTCAGTACTTC
TRBV21-1	many	TRBJ2-4	17	.	CASSPSRGRLAKNIQYF	TGTGCCAGCAGCCCTTCCCGGGGCAGGTTAGCCAAAAACATTCAGTACTTC
TRBV28	many	TRBJ2-1	15	TRBD2	CASHYLAERLNEQFF	TGTGCCAGCCACTACCTAGCGGAGAGACTCAATGAGCAGTTCTTC
TRBV12-3/TRBV12-4	many	TRBJ2-7	13	.	CASSPQTVHEQYF	TGTGCCAGCAGTCCCCAGACAGTACACGAGCAGTACTTC
TRBV30	few	TRBJ2-1	13	.	CAWSVGNSREQFF	TGTGCCTGGAGTGTTGGTAATAGCCGGGAGCAGTTCTTC
TRBV27	many	TRBJ2-1	16	.	CASSFEGSGSYNEQFF	TGTGCCAGCAGTTTTGAGGGGAGTGGGTCCTACAATGAGCAGTTCTTC
TRBV5-1	many	TRBJ2-2	16	.	CASSLEAGPNTGELFF	TGCGCCAGCAGCTTGGAGGCAGGCCCCAACACCGGGGAGCTGTTTTTT
TRBV5-1	many	TRBJ2-7	14	.	CASSTGEFGYEQYF	TGCGCCAGCAGTACCGGGGAGTTCGGCTACGAGCAGTACTTC
TRBV20-1	.	TRBJ2-1	14	TRBD2	CSAQTRTSGAEQFF	TGCAGTGCTCAGACACGGACTAGCGGGGCTGAGCAGTTCTTC
TRBV20-1	many	TRBJ2-7	14	TRBD2	CSARATGGLYEQYF	TGCAGTGCTAGAGCAACGGGAGGGCTCTACGAGCAGTACTTC
TRBV5-1	few	TRBJ2-1	15	.	CASSLARGRGDEQFF	TGCGCCAGCAGCTTGGCCCGGGGCCGCGGGGATGAGCAGTTCTTC
TRBV29-1	many	TRBJ2-1	15	TRBD1	CSVTDQGAIPTEQFF	TGCAGCGTTACAGACCAGGGGGCTATCCCCACTGAGCAGTTCTTC
TRBV12-3/TRBV12-4	.	TRBJ2-3	17	.	CASSSSGLAGIPDTQYF	.
TRBV7-8	many	TRBJ1-5	15	TRBD1	CASSLRGFDNQPQHF	TGTGCCAGCAGCCTCAGGGGGTTCGACAATCAGCCCCAGCATTTT